Listed below are T cell receptor beta chains from one sample, sequenced in a study of cytomegalovirus exposure and HLA in healthy donors. Produced via immunoSEQ multiplex PCR; TCRdb's table is partial and in-frame only. The sample holds about 54,000 clones, roughly 90% seen once. Sequencing was performed on PBMCs. These receptors came from a woman between 18 and 29 years old in good health and CMV-seropositive. The CDR3 runs from the conserved cysteine through the conserved F or W. D genes are given only for firm matches. Some rows have no size entry. The others give once, few or many, or a class for an expanded clone.

J,V,size,D,DNA,CDR3
TRBJ2-3,TRBV11-3,.,TRBD1,TGTGCCAGCAGCCCCGGCCGGGACAGGGGTCGAAATACGCAGTATTTT,CASSPGRDRGRNTQYF
TRBJ2-1,TRBV27,.,.,TGTGCCAGCAGCCTTAGGGGTCCTTATTCCAATGAGCAGTTCTTC,CASSLRGPYSNEQFF
TRBJ2-7,TRBV13,.,TRBD2,TGTGCCAGCAGCTCACCCCGCGTAATAGCGGGGGGGAGACCCTACGAGCAGTACTTC,CASSSPRVIAGGRPYEQYF
TRBJ2-6,TRBV11-3,.,.,TGTGCCAGCAGCTTAGGAAGGGGTTCAGGGGCCAACGTCCTGACTTTC,CASSLGRGSGANVLTF
TRBJ2-3,TRBV4-2,.,TRBD1,TGTGCCAGCAGCCAAGTTGGGACAGGGGGCTCAGATACGCAGTATTTT,CASSQVGTGGSDTQYF
TRBJ2-3,TRBV7-3,.,TRBD2,TGTGCCAGCAGCTTGTCAATAGCGGGAACGCAGTATTTT,CASSLSIAGTQYF
TRBJ2-3,TRBV5-1,.,TRBD2,TGCGCCAGCAGCTTGGCCAAGGGGATAGCGGGGGCTAGCACAGATACGCAGTATTTT,CASSLAKGIAGASTDTQYF
TRBJ1-1,TRBV11-2,.,.,TGTGCCAGCAGCTTAGATTGGGTAGCGGTGAACACTGAAGCTTTCTTT,CASSLDWVAVNTEAFF
TRBJ1-2,TRBV29-1,.,TRBD1,TGCAGCGCTCGGGACAGAACTAACTATGGCTACACCTTC,CSARDRTNYGYTF
TRBJ1-3,TRBV28,.,TRBD1,TGTGCCAGCAGTCATCTTCAGGGGGCTGGAAACACCATATATTTT,CASSHLQGAGNTIYF
TRBJ1-5,TRBV6-1,once,.,TGTGCCAGCAGTGAAGTGCCAGGGTCCCAGCCCCAGCATTTT,CASSEVPGSQPQHF
TRBJ2-2,TRBV6-5,once,.,TGTGCCAGCAGTTACCTTAGCTCCGGGGAGCTGTTTTTT,CASSYLSSGELFF
TRBJ2-7,TRBV13,.,TRBD1,TGTGCCAGCAGACCTTGGAGACAGGGAATTTACGAGCAGTACTTC,CASRPWRQGIYEQYF
TRBJ2-1,TRBV9,.,TRBD1,TGTGCCAGCAGCGTAGTAGGACAGGGCTACAATGAGCAGTTCTTC,CASSVVGQGYNEQFF